This T cell receptor (beta chain) was sequenced during a study of shared clonotypes between healthy human individuals. Whole-study findings and limits: Non-shared clonotypes had lower generation probabilities than clonotypes shared by all four sorted-subset donors.

Of note for this clone: Its antigen remains unidentified.

Naive CD8 cells lacked CD45RO and underwent positive selection for CCR7, leaving out terminally differentiated effector memory CD45RA+ cells. HIV-negative, healthy adults without recent acute infections or vaccinations were the donors. The CDR3 sequence is 15 residues long. Trimming cost V 5 bases and J 2 bases, with 16 bases left between them. Method: immunoSEQ multiplex PCR; TCRdb's copy keeps in-frame clones and lacks some. The sample yields 2 million to 2.5 million clones, approximately 94% seen once. The sequence was obtained from a man aged 18 to 29 in good health. Material for sequencing was naive CD8+ T cells sorted from blood. The chain uses TRBV5-3 and TRBJ1-1; D unresolved. TRBV5-3 is filed as an ORF, its function uncertain. CDR3 in DNA: TGTGCCAGAAGTTGTCAAAGGCAGGTCAACACTGAAGCTTTCTTT. Translation gives CARSCQRQVNTEAFF.